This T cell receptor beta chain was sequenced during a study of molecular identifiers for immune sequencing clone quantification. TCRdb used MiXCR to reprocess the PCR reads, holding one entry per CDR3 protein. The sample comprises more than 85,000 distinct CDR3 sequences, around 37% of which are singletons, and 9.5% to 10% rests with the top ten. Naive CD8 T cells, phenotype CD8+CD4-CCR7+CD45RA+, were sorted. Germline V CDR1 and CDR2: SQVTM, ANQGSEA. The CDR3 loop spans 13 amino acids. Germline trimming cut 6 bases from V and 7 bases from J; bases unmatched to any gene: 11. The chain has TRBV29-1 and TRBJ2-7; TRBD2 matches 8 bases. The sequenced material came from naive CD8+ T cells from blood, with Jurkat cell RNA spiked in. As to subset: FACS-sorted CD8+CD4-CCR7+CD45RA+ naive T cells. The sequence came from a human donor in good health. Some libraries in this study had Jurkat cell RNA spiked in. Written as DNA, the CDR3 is TGCAGCGTCGGGACTAGACCTACGTTTGAGCAGTACTTC. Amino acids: CSVGTRPTFEQYF.